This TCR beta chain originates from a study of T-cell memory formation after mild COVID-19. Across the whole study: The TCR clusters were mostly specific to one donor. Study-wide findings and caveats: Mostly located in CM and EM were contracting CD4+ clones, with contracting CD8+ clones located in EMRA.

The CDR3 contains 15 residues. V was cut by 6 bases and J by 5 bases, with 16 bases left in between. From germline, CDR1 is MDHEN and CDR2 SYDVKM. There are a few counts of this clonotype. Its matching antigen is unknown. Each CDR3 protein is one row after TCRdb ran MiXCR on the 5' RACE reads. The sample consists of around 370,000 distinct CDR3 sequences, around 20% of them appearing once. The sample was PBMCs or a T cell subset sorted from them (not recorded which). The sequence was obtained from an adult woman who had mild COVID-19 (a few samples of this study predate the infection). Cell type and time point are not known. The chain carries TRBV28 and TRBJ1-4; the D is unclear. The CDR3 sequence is CASSPIGKSNEKLFF. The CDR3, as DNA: TGTGCCAGCAGCCCCATAGGGAAATCGAATGAAAAACTGTTTTTT.